This T cell receptor beta chain was identified in a study (TCRdb year 2016). The library was made by RT-PCR. The sequencing machine was an Illumina MiSeq. TCRdb trimmed public reads at Q25 via fastp, called clones via MiXCR and kept in-frame beta chains. Each entry is one CDR3 protein sequence, shown with its most common DNA and genes. The sample has 550,000 to 750,000 distinct CDR3 sequences on record, 13% to 15% of them singletons. Of the sample, 3.6% falls within the top ten clones. Including cysteine and phenylalanine, the CDR3 has 13 amino acids. Just the 39-base CDR3 DNA is kept, in frame starting at base 1. A distance of 19 bases separates the germline ends of V and J, which lose 10 bases and 8 bases respectively. Based on the germline V gene, the CDR1 and CDR2 sequences are KGHDR and SFDVKD. This clonotype was counted only a few times. What this receptor recognizes is not known. Per-base qualities were not stored, and no clone one base away is much larger.

This receptor was identified in a female donor in good health, serving as a healthy control. The specimen sequenced was memory CD4+ T cells from blood. The chain uses TRBV24-1 and TRBJ1-2; the D gene cannot be named for sure. The CDR3 has the sequence CATSTGASRGYTF. The DNA sequence is given as TGTGCCACAAGTACCGGCGCTTCAAGGGGCTACACCTTC.